These 24 T cell receptor beta chains were all obtained from the same sample, sequenced in a study of blood T cell repertoires in COVID-19. Generated by immunoSEQ multiplex PCR, the TCRdb table keeps only in-frame clones and is missing some. The data hold over 350,000 clones, with roughly nine tenths observed a single time. Material for sequencing was PBMCs or T cells enriched from blood (not recorded which). These receptors were collected from a woman aged 40 to 50 who had been exposed to COVID-19.

Details on this clone: This same CDR3 is encoded by further DNA sequences in the sample. This chain connects TRBV27 to TRBJ2-7; 9 bases agree with TRBD1. The V segment lost 5 bases and the J segment 2 bases; nucleotides outside the gene matches: 4. The CDR3 length is 14 residues. Germline CDR1 and CDR2: MNHEY and SMNVEV (reference sequence). CDR3 sequence: CASSPGTGPYEQYF. CDR3 DNA sequence: TGTGCCAGCAGTCCCGGGACAGGGCCCTACGAGCAGTACTTC.

The chain carries TRBV18 and TRBJ2-7; D remains ambiguous. This CDR3 is 13 amino acids long. Deletions cut 1 base from V and 4 bases from J, with 8 bases between. Looked up from germline, CDR1 is KGHSH and CDR2 is LQKENI. This chain's CDR3 is CASSPLSEYEQYF. For the CDR3, the DNA is TGTGCCAGCTCACCACTATCGGAGTACGAGCAGTACTTC.

CDR3 in amino acids: CASSVAGKGGTNEKLFF. The DNA for the CDR3 is TGTGCCAGCAGCGTAGCTGGCAAGGGAGGAACTAATGAAAAACTGTTTTTT. The chain links TRBV9 to TRBJ1-4; D is uncertain. The V and J ends lost 0 bases and 1 base respectively, with 13 bases between them. This CDR3 region has 17 residues. Germline V gives CDR1 SGDLS, CDR2 YYNGEE.

The genes are TRBV13 and TRBJ2-7, with TRBD1 identical over 9 bases. The CDR3 is 14 amino acids. CDR1 is PRHDT and CDR2 is FYEKMQ in the germline V gene (reference sequence). V trimming: 4 bases; J trimming: 3 bases; junction bases outside the gene matches: 4. The CDR3 sequence: CASSSTGGGYEQYF. CDR3 bases: TGTGCCAGCAGCTCAACAGGGGGCGGCTACGAGCAGTACTTC.

J is TRBJ2-5 and V is TRBV7-9; 8 bases align to TRBD2. The CDR3 has 14 amino acids. V dropped 5 bases and J dropped 5; count of bases not matched to a gene: 7. In germline, CDR1 is SEHNR, CDR2 FQNEAQ (reference sequence). The CDR3 loop is CASSPTGGWETQYF. DNA of the CDR3: TGTGCCAGCAGCCCAACGGGGGGGTGGGAGACCCAGTACTTC.

This clone was observed a handful of times. This chain uses TRBV9 with TRBJ2-1, with 9 bases lining up with TRBD2. The V gene end was trimmed by 4 bases and the J gene end by 5 bases; junction bases not matched to a gene: 7. The length of the CDR3 is 15 residues. Germline V gene data show CDR1 as SGDLS and CDR2 as YYNGEE. The CDR3 is CASSTGLARDNEQFF. In DNA, the CDR3 is TGTGCCAGCAGCACCGGACTAGCGAGGGACAATGAGCAGTTCTTC.

The chain uses TRBV12-5 and TRBJ1-2; TRBD1 is a possible D gene (6 bases). The CDR3 covers 14 residues. V lost 1 base and J lost 4, with 10 bases in between. Per the germline V gene, CDR1 is LGHNT and CDR2 is FRNRAP. CDR3 residues: CASGLDRASYGYTF. The CDR3 DNA follows: TGTGCTAGTGGTTTGGACAGGGCGTCCTATGGCTACACCTTC.

The CDR3, as DNA: TGTGCCACCAAATCAGGGGGCGATGGCTACACCTTC. Residues: CATKSGGDGYTF. The genes are TRBV27 and TRBJ1-2, with 8 bases lining up with TRBD1. The CDR3 sequence is 12 residues long. After removal of 10 bases from V and 6 bases from J, the junction contained 7 bases not matched to a gene. Germline values: CDR1 MNHEY, CDR2 SMNVEV (reference sequence).

The sample holds one count of this clone. This chain links TRBV3-1 (or the pseudogene TRBV3-2) with TRBJ1-2, with 8 bases aligning to TRBD1. The J segment lost 4 bases and the V segment lost 0 bases, leaving 7 bases of the junction unmatched. The CDR3 contains 16 residues. Germline CDR1 is LGHDT and CDR2 is YNNKEL (reference sequence). CDR3 in amino acids: CASSQDETGVPYGYTF. CDR3 DNA: TGTGCCAGCAGCCAAGATGAGACAGGGGTACCCTATGGCTACACCTTC.

The chain links TRBV29-1 to TRBJ1-2; D unresolved. Germline CDR1 and CDR2: SQVTM and ANQGSEA. V lost 5 bases, J lost 8 bases, and 9 bases lay in between. CDR3 size: 10 residues. The CDR3 nucleotides are TGCAGCGTTCGAACGGAGGGCTACACCTTC. This sequence encodes CSVRTEGYTF.

This clone was detected only once. V is TRBV18 and J is TRBJ2-5; 12 nucleotides match TRBD1. V gave up 3 bases and J gave up 5 bases; unmatched junction bases: 4. Germline-derived CDR1 and CDR2 are KGHSH and LQKENI. This CDR3 contains 15 residues. In DNA, the CDR3 is TGTGCCAGCTCACCGGGACAGGGGGCTTTTGAGACCCAGTACTTC. Its protein is CASSPGQGAFETQYF.

This chain uses TRBV19 with TRBJ2-7; 8 bases are a match to TRBD2. The ends lost 2 bases at V and 2 bases at J; junction bases unmatched: 5. The V gene's germline CDR1 is LNHDA and CDR2 SQIVND (reference sequence). The CDR3 length is 15 residues. The CDR3 is CASSIKVAGPYEQYF. CDR3 bases: TGTGCCAGTAGTATAAAGGTAGCGGGACCCTACGAGCAGTACTTC.

The chain couples TRBV3-1 (or the pseudogene TRBV3-2) to TRBJ2-2, with D possibly matching TRBD1 (6 bases). Trimming removed 3 bases from V and 3 bases from J, with 11 bases in between. CDR1 is LGHDT and CDR2 is YNNKEL in the germline V gene (reference sequence). There are 15 residues in the CDR3. CDR3 sequence: CASSHRGFDTGELFF. The CDR3 coding sequence is TGTGCCAGCAGCCACAGGGGATTTGACACCGGGGAGCTGTTTTTT.

V usage is TRBV7-3 and J usage is TRBJ2-1; possibly TRBD2 for D (6 bases). Trimming took off 2 bases at V and 2 bases at J, with 13 bases between the two ends. The CDR3 sequence is 16 residues long. In germline, CDR1 is SGHTA, CDR2 FQGTGA. In nucleotides, the CDR3 is TGTGCCAGCAGCTTACCCGGGACTGCTACCTACAATGAGCAGTTCTTC. Amino acid sequence: CASSLPGTATYNEQFF.

The rearrangement links TRBV2 to TRBJ1-6; the D gene is possibly TRBD1 (5 bases). CDR1 is SNHLY, CDR2 FYNNEI, per germline. The CDR3 loop spans 17 amino acids. Trimming stripped 1 base from V and 12 bases from J, with 22 bases between. CDR3: CASSEGYRGLRRVPLHF. The DNA of the CDR3 is TGTGCCAGCAGTGAAGGCTATCGGGGACTAAGGAGGGTACCCCTCCACTTT.

This clone appeared once. The V and J genes are TRBV4-2 and TRBJ1-4; D is ambiguous. Trimming took 1 base from V and 8 from J, leaving 14 bases between them. Germline loops: CDR1 LGHNA, CDR2 YNFKEQ. CDR3 length: 15 amino acids. The chain's CDR3 is CASSQARGLGEKLFF. The DNA for the CDR3 is TGTGCCAGCAGCCAAGCTCGGGGTCTTGGGGAAAAACTGTTTTTT.

This chain uses TRBV4-2 with TRBJ2-3, with 10 bases lining up with TRBD2. J lost 11 bases, V lost 1 base, and 15 bases had no gene match. CDR1 is LGHNA and CDR2 is YNFKEQ in the germline V gene. There are 17 residues in the CDR3. As DNA, the CDR3 is TGTGCCAGCAGCCAAGGGACTAGCGGAATCTTGGAGTGTAGGCAGTATTTT. As protein: CASSQGTSGILECRQYF.

The gene calls are TRBV18 and TRBJ1-4, with 7 bases lining up with TRBD1. V dropped 3 bases and J dropped 4; count of bases not matched to a gene: 2. The CDR3 spans 14 residues. Per germline, CDR1 KGHSH and CDR2 LQKENI. The CDR3 region is CASSPGQYNEKLFF. Here the CDR3 DNA reads TGTGCCAGCTCACCGGGACAGTATAATGAAAAACTGTTTTTT.

The chain is built from TRBV7-8 and TRBJ1-5; the D is unclear. The germline V gene has CDR1 SGHVS and CDR2 FQNEAQ. V lost 5 bases, J lost 3 bases, and 23 bases lay in between. The CDR3 covers 18 residues. In DNA form, the CDR3 reads TGTGCCAGCAGCGAACAGAGACCACCGTTGACGATCAATCAGCCCCAGCATTTT. This codes for CASSEQRPPLTINQPQHF.

V is TRBV5-6 and J is TRBJ1-1, with D possibly matching TRBD1 (5 bases). Deletions cut 5 bases from V and 1 base from J, with 12 bases between. CDR3 length: 14 residues. Germline-derived CDR1 and CDR2 are SGHDT and YYEEEE. The CDR3 is CASSSPGGNTEAFF. The CDR3 nucleotides read TGTGCCAGCAGTTCCCCGGGGGGGAACACTGAAGCTTTCTTT.

The chain recombines TRBV18 with TRBJ2-7; tentatively, D is TRBD1 (5 bases). The CDR3 totals 13 residues. The germline gives CDR1 KGHSH, CDR2 LQKENI. The germline V and J ends were trimmed by 1 base and 4 bases, with 8 bases remaining between them. The CDR3, as DNA: TGTGCCAGCTCACCACAGGGGTTGTACGAGCAGTACTTC. Protein sequence: CASSPQGLYEQYF.

This clone came up once. The chain is built from TRBV20-1 and TRBJ2-7; 7 bases align to TRBD2. This CDR3 is built from 14 residues. Losses at the gene ends were 3 bases for V and 0 bases for J; bases not matched to a gene: 5. CDR1 and CDR2 from the germline V gene are DFQATT and SNEGSKA (reference sequence). The CDR3 sequence is CSASGGGSSYEQYF. The CDR3 coding sequence is TGCAGTGCTAGTGGCGGGGGAAGCTCCTACGAGCAGTACTTC.

This clone was seen just once. The CDR3 DNA follows: TGTGCCAGTAGTCCTCCGGGACTAGCGGGAGGCAGAGAGACCCAGTACTTC. Translated: CASSPPGLAGGRETQYF. The chain recombines TRBV19 with TRBJ2-5, with 15 bases that match TRBD2. CDR1 is LNHDA and CDR2 is SQIVND in the germline V gene (reference sequence). This CDR3 has 17 amino acids. J gave up 4 bases and V 5 bases, and 8 bases lay outside the gene matches.

The J gene is TRBJ1-5, the V gene TRBV27; 8 nucleotides align to TRBD1. Looked up from germline, CDR1 is MNHEY and CDR2 is SMNVEV (reference sequence). This CDR3 has 13 amino acids. After removal of 6 bases from V and 7 bases from J, the junction contained 5 bases not matched to a gene. CDR3 DNA: TGTGCCAGCAGCAGGACAGGGTACCAGCCCCAGCATTTT. Translation gives CASSRTGYQPQHF.